Shown below are 23 T cell receptor beta chains from a single sample sequenced in a study of OX40 agonist ivuxolimab in advanced cancers. Libraries were built with the immunoSEQ multiplex PCR assay. The clones in this table, taken by TCRdb from immuneACCESS, are in-frame only. Not every clone is retained; where verified, under half of the shortfall comes from an unresolved V gene, and the cause of the rest is unknown. Recorded for this sample are roughly 52,000 clones; 84% of them occurred a single time. The leading ten clones occupy 0.95% to 1.5% of the sample. The material sequenced was CD4+ or CD8+ T cells sorted from blood, taken in a trial of the OX40 agonist ivuxolimab. Receptors originate from an adult with an advanced solid tumor such as melanoma, head and neck, liver or kidney cancer.

The chain carries TRBV6-6 and TRBJ2-7; a weak D match, TRBD1 (5 bases). This CDR3 has 13 amino acids. The ends were cut back, 8 bases at V and 2 bases at J, with 13 bases in the middle. Germline values: CDR1 MNHNY, CDR2 SVGAGI (reference sequence). The CDR3 protein is CASAPTDTYEQYF. CDR3 nucleotide sequence: TGTGCCAGCGCCCCGACAGATACCTACGAGCAGTACTTC.

The genes are TRBV4-2 and TRBJ1-1, with 10 positions matching TRBD1. The CDR3 length is 16 residues. Germline lookup yields CDR1 LGHNA and CDR2 YNFKEQ. The J segment lost 6 bases and the V segment lost 3 bases, leaving 10 bases of the junction unmatched. This CDR3 is CASSHVRGQGQAEAFF. CDR3 in DNA: TGTGCCAGCAGCCATGTCCGGGGACAGGGGCAGGCTGAAGCTTTCTTT.

The gene calls are TRBV11-2 and TRBJ2-2; D is uncertain. With 6 bases removed from V and 0 bases from J, the gap between germline ends came to 11 bases. The germline V gene has CDR1 SGHAT and CDR2 FQNNGV. The CDR3 covers 15 residues. This CDR3 reads CASSPYFSNTGELFF. As DNA, the CDR3 is TGTGCCAGCAGTCCCTATTTTTCGAACACCGGGGAGCTGTTTTTT.

The chain has TRBV18 and TRBJ1-5, with a tentative D call TRBD1 (6 bases). Per germline, CDR1 KGHSH and CDR2 LQKENI. CDR3 length equals 14 residues. V dropped 5 bases and J dropped 4 bases, with 12 bases sitting between them. CDR3 nucleotide sequence: TGTGCCAGCTCATCAGGGGTTGGAAATCAGCCCCAGCATTTT. Protein sequence: CASSSGVGNQPQHF.

The chain couples TRBV7-2 to TRBJ2-7, with D uncertain. Per germline, CDR1 SGHTA and CDR2 FQGNSA. This CDR3 has 14 amino acids. Trimming left V 5 bases short and J 0 bases short, with 11 bases between. CDR3 bases: TGTGCCAGCAGCCCACTCTCTAGCTCCTACGAGCAGTACTTC. It specifies CASSPLSSSYEQYF.

This chain joins TRBV7-6 and TRBJ1-2, with 7 bases lining up with TRBD1. After removal of 5 bases from V and 6 bases from J, the junction contained 3 bases not matched to a gene. The CDR3 loop spans 12 amino acids. The germline CDR1 and CDR2 sequences are SGHVS and FNYEAQ. The CDR3 region is CASSPGGHGYTF. The CDR3 region has the DNA TGTGCCAGCAGCCCAGGGGGGCATGGCTACACCTTC.

Regarding this clone: This specimen includes other DNA sequences encoding the same CDR3. The chain couples TRBV7-9 to TRBJ2-2; D unresolved. CDR3 length equals 15 residues. V was pared by 0 bases and J by 4 bases, with 9 bases between. CDR1 is SEHNR and CDR2 is FQNEAQ in the germline V gene (reference sequence). DNA of the CDR3: TGTGCCAGCAGCTTAGCGCGCCAGCGCACCGGGGAGCTGTTTTTT. The encoded protein is CASSLARQRTGELFF.

The CDR3 region has the DNA TGTGCCAGCAGTTCTTCAGGGGGCAATGGCTACACCTTC. Translating gives CASSSSGGNGYTF. The rearrangement links TRBV27 to TRBJ1-2; 8 nucleotides match TRBD1. Germline values: CDR1 MNHEY, CDR2 SMNVEV (reference sequence). The CDR3 contains 13 residues. The V gene end was trimmed by 4 bases and the J gene end by 6 bases; junction bases not matched to a gene: 4.

The CDR3 spells CASSLSGTGQDTQYF. CDR3 DNA: TGTGCCAGCAGTTTATCGGGGACAGGGCAGGATACGCAGTATTTT. The chain recombines TRBV28 with TRBJ2-3; 9 nucleotides agree with TRBD1. The CDR3 has 15 amino acids. Germline V gives CDR1 MDHEN, CDR2 SYDVKM. Losses at the gene ends were 1 base for V and 6 bases for J; bases not matched to a gene: 5.

This clone was observed once. The gene calls are TRBV5-1 and TRBJ1-4; 7 nucleotides line up with TRBD1. The germline V gene encodes CDR1 SGHRS and CDR2 YFSETQ. This CDR3 contains 15 residues. Trimming cost V 7 bases and J 0 bases; bases outside gene matches: 6. The CDR3 loop reads CASGNGQATNEKLFF. The CDR3 DNA sequence: TGCGCCAGCGGAAACGGACAGGCAACTAATGAAAAACTGTTTTTT.

This chain links TRBV7-8 with TRBJ2-1; either TRBD1 or TRBD2 may fit D (6 bases each). The CDR3 spans 13 residues. Germline V gene sequence: CDR1 SGHVS, CDR2 FQNEAQ. V lost 4 bases and J lost 8, with 12 bases in between. The CDR3 protein is CASSSRGRDEQFF. The CDR3 nucleotides are TGTGCCAGCAGCTCCCGGGGGCGGGATGAGCAGTTCTTC.

The gene calls are TRBV28 and TRBJ1-1; TRBD1 matches at 7 bases. CDR1 MDHEN and CDR2 SYDVKM come from the germline V gene. V lost 5 bases to trimming and J lost 6 bases; unmatched junction nucleotides: 15. The CDR3 spans 16 residues. The CDR3 loop reads CASSPQRQGLVAEAFF. In nucleotides, the CDR3 is TGTGCCAGCAGTCCCCAAAGACAGGGATTGGTGGCTGAAGCTTTCTTT. Variable domain in full (rest from reference TRBV28 and TRBJ1-1): DVKVTQSSRYLVKRTGEKVFLECVQDMDHENMFWYRQDPGLGLRLIYFSYDVKMKEKGDIPEGYSVSREKKERFSLILESASTNQTSMYLCASSPQRQGLVAEAFFGQGTRLTVV.

The chain is built from TRBV2 and TRBJ2-1; 7 bases fit TRBD1. Germline CDR1 and CDR2: SNHLY and FYNNEI. V lost 6 bases to trimming and J lost 7 bases; unmatched junction nucleotides: 6. CDR3 length equals 13 residues. CDR3 nucleotide sequence: TGTGCCAGCAGGCCGACAGGGTCAAATGAGCAGTTCTTC. This gives the protein CASRPTGSNEQFF.

By frequency in the sample, this clone is medium-sized. The V and J genes are TRBV5-1 and TRBJ2-5, with TRBD1 identical over 9 bases. Germline CDR1 is SGHRS and CDR2 is YFSETQ. V lost 3 bases and J lost 4; bases outside the gene matches: 7. The CDR3 is 15 amino acids. This CDR3 reads CASSSGQGEGETQYF. CDR3 nucleotides: TGCGCCAGCAGCTCGGGACAGGGAGAAGGAGAGACCCAGTACTTC.

The genes are TRBV6-6 and TRBJ2-1, with D perhaps matching TRBD2 (7 bases). CDR3 size: 13 residues. Germline CDR1 is MNHNY and CDR2 is SVGAGI (reference sequence). V lost 7 bases and J 8 bases, leaving 15 bases between the germline ends. The CDR3 sequence: CASKGGGNDEQFF. The CDR3 bases are TGTGCCAGCAAGGGGGGAGGGAACGATGAGCAGTTCTTC.

The chain employs TRBV11-1 and TRBJ1-1; D gene ambiguous. Per germline, CDR1 SGHAT and CDR2 FQDESV (reference sequence). The CDR3 extends over 14 amino acids. V was pared by 1 base and J by 1 base, with 7 bases between. CDR3 sequence reads: CASSLGLANTEAFF. As DNA, the CDR3 is TGTGCCAGCAGCTTAGGTTTGGCGAACACTGAAGCTTTCTTT.

J is TRBJ2-3 and V is TRBV7-3, with D possibly TRBD2 on 6 matching bases. This CDR3 region has 14 residues. With 4 bases removed from V and 4 bases from J, the gap between germline ends came to 12 bases. The germline gives CDR1 SGHTA, CDR2 FQGTGA. CDR3 nucleotide sequence: TGTGCCAGCAGCTACGGGGGAAGTCCAGATACGCAGTATTTT. It yields the protein CASSYGGSPDTQYF. The complete variable domain, with remaining parts taken from reference TRBV7-3 and TRBJ2-3, reads GAGVSQTPSNKVTEKGKYVELRCDPISGHTALYWYRQSLGQGPEFLIYFQGTGAADDSGLPNDRFFAVRPEGSVSTLKIQRTERGDSAVYLCASSYGGSPDTQYFGPGTRLTVL.

This clone was detected only once. The V gene is TRBV19, the J gene TRBJ2-1; 8 positions agree with TRBD2. Germline V gene data show CDR1 as LNHDA and CDR2 as SQIVND (reference sequence). The junction had 3 bases not matched to a gene; V was cut back by 2 bases and J by 3 bases. This CDR3 region has 15 residues. CDR3 nucleotide sequence: TGTGCCAGTAGTATAAGCCGGGAGGGCTACAATGAGCAGTTCTTC. This translates into CASSISREGYNEQFF.

J is TRBJ2-7 and V is TRBV30; the match to TRBD2 covers 13 bases. Germline V gene data show CDR1 as GTSNPN and CDR2 as SVGIG (reference sequence). Losses at the gene ends were 8 bases for V and 3 bases for J; bases not matched to a gene: 4. The CDR3 spans 13 residues. As DNA, the CDR3 is TGTGCCGGGACTAGCGGGGCCAACTACGAGCAGTACTTC. Its protein product is CAGTSGANYEQYF.

This rearrangement joins TRBV7-2 to TRBJ2-3, with D uncertain. This CDR3 is built from 16 residues. Per the germline V gene, CDR1 is SGHTA and CDR2 is FQGNSA. The V and J ends lost 1 base and 5 bases respectively, with 16 bases between them. The CDR3 here is CASSLGAAMLGDTQYF. In DNA form, the CDR3 reads TGTGCCAGCAGCTTAGGAGCAGCAATGCTTGGAGATACGCAGTATTTT.

The genes are TRBV19 and TRBJ1-6; unclear D gene. This CDR3 comprises 13 residues. CDR1 is LNHDA and CDR2 is SQIVND in the germline V gene (reference sequence). V shed 3 bases and J shed 14 bases, with 14 bases lying between them. The CDR3 coding sequence is TGTGCCAGTAGTATTGACACGGATCTTACCCTCCACTTT. Its translation is CASSIDTDLTLHF.

The J gene is TRBJ1-4, the V gene TRBV5-1; 8 nucleotides line up with TRBD1. CDR1 is SGHRS, CDR2 YFSETQ, per germline. Trimming took 4 bases from V and 6 from J; bases not matched to a gene: 8. The CDR3 spans 15 residues. The CDR3 spells CASSISGTGHEKLFF. The CDR3 coding sequence is TGCGCCAGCAGCATTTCCGGGACAGGTCATGAAAAACTGTTTTTT.

The chain uses TRBV28 and TRBJ1-1; D unclear. Germline loops: CDR1 MDHEN, CDR2 SYDVKM. V dropped 6 bases and J dropped 3 bases, with 8 bases sitting between them. This CDR3 is built from 12 residues. The CDR3 spells CASRLGDTEAFF. As DNA, the CDR3 is TGTGCCAGCAGACTCGGCGACACTGAAGCTTTCTTT.